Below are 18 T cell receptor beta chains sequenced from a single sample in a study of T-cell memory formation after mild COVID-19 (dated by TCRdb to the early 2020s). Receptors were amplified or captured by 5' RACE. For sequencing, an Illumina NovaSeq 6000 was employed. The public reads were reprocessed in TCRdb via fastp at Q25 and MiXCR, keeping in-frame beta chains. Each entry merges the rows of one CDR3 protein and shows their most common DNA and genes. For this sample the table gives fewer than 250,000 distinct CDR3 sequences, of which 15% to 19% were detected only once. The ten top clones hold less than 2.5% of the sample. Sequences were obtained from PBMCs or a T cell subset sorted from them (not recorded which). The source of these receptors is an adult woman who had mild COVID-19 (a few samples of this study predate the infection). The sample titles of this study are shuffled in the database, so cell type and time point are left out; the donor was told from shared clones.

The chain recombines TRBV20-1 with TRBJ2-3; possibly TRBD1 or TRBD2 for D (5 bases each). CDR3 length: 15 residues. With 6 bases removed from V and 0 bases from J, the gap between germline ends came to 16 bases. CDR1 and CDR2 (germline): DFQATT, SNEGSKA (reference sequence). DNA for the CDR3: TGCAGTGCCCTACACCGGGGCACTAGCACAGATACGCAGTATTTT. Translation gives CSALHRGTSTDTQYF.

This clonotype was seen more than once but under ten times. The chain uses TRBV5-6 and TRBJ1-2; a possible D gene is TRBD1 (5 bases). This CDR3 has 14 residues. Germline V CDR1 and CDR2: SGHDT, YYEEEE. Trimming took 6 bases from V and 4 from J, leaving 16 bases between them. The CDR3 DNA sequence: TGTGCCAGCACCCCGTGGGGGTTAATCTATGGCTACACCTTC. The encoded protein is CASTPWGLIYGYTF.

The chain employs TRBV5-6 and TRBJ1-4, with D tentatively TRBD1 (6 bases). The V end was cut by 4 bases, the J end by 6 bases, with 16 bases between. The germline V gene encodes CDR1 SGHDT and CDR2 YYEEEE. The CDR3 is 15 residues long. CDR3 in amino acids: CASSILTGRDEKLFF. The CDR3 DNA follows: TGTGCCAGCAGCATTCTGACAGGCCGGGATGAAAAACTGTTTTTT.

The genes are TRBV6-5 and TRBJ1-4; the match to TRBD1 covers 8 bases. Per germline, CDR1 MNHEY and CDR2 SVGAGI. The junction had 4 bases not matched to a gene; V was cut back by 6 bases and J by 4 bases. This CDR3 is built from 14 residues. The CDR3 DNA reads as TGTGCCAGCAGGGACAGGGCTTTTAATGAAAAACTGTTTTTT. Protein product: CASRDRAFNEKLFF.

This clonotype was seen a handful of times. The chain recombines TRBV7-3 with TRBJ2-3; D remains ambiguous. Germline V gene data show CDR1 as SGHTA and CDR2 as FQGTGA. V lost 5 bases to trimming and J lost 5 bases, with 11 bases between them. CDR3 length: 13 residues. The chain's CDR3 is CASSPGAQDTQYF. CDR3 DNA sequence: TGTGCCAGCAGCCCCGGCGCACAAGATACGCAGTATTTT.

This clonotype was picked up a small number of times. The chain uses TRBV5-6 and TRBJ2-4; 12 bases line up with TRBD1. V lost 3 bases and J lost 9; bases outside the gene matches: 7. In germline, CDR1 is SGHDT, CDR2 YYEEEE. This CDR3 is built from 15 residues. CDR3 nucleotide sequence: TGTGCCAGCAGCTCGGGAGGGACAGGGGGCCTCATTCAGTACTTC. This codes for CASSSGGTGGLIQYF.

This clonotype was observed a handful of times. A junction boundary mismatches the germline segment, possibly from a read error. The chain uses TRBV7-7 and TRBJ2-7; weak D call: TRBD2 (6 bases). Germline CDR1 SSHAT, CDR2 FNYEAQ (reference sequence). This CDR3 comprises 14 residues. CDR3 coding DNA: TGTGCTAGCAGCTTAGATCCCTCCGGGAGCGAGCAGTACTTC. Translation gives CASSLDPSGSEQYF. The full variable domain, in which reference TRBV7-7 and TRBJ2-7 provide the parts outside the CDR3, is GAGVSQSPRYKVTKRGQDVTLRCDPISSHATLYWYQQALGQGPEFLTYFNYEAQPDKSGLPSDRFSAERPEGSISTLTIQRTEQRDSAMYRCASSLDPSGSEQYFGPGTRLTVT.

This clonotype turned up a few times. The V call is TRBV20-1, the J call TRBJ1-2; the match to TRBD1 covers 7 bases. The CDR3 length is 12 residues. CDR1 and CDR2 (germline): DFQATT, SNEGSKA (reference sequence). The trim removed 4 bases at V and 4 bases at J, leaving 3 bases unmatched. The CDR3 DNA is TGCAGTGCTAACAGGGGCAGCTATGGCTACACCTTC. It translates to CSANRGSYGYTF.

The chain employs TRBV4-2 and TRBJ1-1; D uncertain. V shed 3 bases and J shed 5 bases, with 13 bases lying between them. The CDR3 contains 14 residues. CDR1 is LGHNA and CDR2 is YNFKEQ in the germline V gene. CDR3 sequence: CASSHPGGRTEAFF. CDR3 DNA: TGTGCCAGCAGCCACCCCGGAGGGCGAACTGAAGCTTTCTTT.

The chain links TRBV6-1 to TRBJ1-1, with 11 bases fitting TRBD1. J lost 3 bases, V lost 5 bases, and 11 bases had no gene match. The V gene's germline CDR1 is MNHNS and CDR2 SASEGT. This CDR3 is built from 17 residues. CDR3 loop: CASSPRTGGRLHTEAFF. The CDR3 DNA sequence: TGTGCCAGCAGTCCCCGGACAGGGGGCCGCCTGCACACTGAAGCTTTCTTT.

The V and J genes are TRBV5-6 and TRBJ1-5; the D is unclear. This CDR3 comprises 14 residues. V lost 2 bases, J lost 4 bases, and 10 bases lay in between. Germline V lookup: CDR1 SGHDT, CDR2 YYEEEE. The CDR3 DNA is TGTGCCAGCAGCTTCCTCGGGCGTAATCAGCCCCAGCATTTT. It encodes CASSFLGRNQPQHF.

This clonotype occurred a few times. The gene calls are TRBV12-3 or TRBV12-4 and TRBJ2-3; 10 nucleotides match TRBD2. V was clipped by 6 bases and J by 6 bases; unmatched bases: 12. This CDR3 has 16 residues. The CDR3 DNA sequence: TGTGCCAGCAGCCCACCGTTGGAGCGGGGGGGTGATACGCAGTATTTT. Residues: CASSPPLERGGDTQYF.

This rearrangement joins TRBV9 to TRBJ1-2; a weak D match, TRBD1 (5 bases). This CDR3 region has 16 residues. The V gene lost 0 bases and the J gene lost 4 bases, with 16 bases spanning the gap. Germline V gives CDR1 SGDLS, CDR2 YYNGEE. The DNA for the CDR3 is TGTGCCAGCAGCGTAGACCCCACCCTCGACAGCTATGGCTACACCTTC. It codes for CASSVDPTLDSYGYTF. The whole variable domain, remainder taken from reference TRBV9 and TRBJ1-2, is DSGVTQTPKHLITATGQRVTLRCSPRSGDLSVYWYQQSLDQGLQFLIQYYNGEERAKGNILERFSAQQFPDLHSELNLSSLELGDSALYFCASSVDPTLDSYGYTFGSGTRLTVV.

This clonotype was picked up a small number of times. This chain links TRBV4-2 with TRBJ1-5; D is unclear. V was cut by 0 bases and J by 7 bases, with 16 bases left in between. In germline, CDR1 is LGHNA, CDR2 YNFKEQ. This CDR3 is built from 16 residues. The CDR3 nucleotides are TGTGCCAGCAGCCAAGATCTGCTTCCGGAAACCCAGCCCCAGCATTTT. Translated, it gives CASSQDLLPETQPQHF.

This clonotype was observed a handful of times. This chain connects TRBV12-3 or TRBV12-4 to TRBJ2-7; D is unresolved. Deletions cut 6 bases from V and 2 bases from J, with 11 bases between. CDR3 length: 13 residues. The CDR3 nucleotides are TGTGCCAGCAGAGTAGATGCGACCTACGAGCAGTACTTC. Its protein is CASRVDATYEQYF.

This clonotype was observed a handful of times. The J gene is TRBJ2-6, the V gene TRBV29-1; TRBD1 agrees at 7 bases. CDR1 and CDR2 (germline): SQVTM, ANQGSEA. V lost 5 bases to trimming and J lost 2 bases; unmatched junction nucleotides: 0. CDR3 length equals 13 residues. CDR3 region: CSVQGAGANVLTF. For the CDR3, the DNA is TGCAGCGTTCAGGGGGCTGGGGCCAACGTCCTGACTTTC.

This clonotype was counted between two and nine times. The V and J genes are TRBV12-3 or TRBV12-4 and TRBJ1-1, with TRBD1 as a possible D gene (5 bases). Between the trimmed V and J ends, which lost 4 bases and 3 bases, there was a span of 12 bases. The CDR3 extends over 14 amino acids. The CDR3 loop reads CASSSQQADTEAFF. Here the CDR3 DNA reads TGTGCCAGCAGTTCTCAACAGGCGGACACTGAAGCTTTCTTT.

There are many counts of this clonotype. DNA of the CDR3: TGCAGTGCGACTCCGGGACTGAACTACAATGAGCAGTTCTTC. This codes for CSATPGLNYNEQFF. This chain joins TRBV20-1 and TRBJ2-1; possibly TRBD2 for D (6 bases). The CDR3 has 14 amino acids. V was cut by 6 bases and J by 3 bases, with 15 bases left in between. The V gene's germline CDR1 is DFQATT and CDR2 SNEGSKA (reference sequence).